The source of this TCR beta chain is a study of blood T cells in healthy people across ages. Using a J-beta primer mix together with a sample-barcoded 5' primer, a second PCR was run for about 7 to 12 cycles. Any given sample supplied a minimum of 3 million CDR3-containing paired-end reads. TCRdb analysed the 5' RACE reads with MiXCR anew, one entry per CDR3 protein. The sample yields about 810,000 distinct CDR3 sequences, around 36% seen once. The length of the CDR3 is 14 residues. V was cut by 0 bases and J by 2 bases, with 6 bases left in between. Per the germline V gene, CDR1 is SGHRS and CDR2 is YFSETQ. Study results and caveats: Unsorted PBMC material precluded a definitive naive versus antigen-experienced comparison.

As regards this clonotype: Its antigen is not known.

Input material: blood. This rearrangement joins TRBV5-1 to TRBJ2-1, with D uncertain. This TCR came from a man in his late teens or twenties in good health. For the CDR3, the DNA is TGCGCCAGCAGCTTGGGGGAAGCCTACAATGAGCAGTTCTTC. Its translation: CASSLGEAYNEQFF.